The rows below give T cell receptor beta chains drawn from one sample of a study of T cells in Graves' hyperthyroidism and ophthalmopathy. TCRdb independently ran MiXCR on the multiplex PCR reads; one entry per CDR3 protein. There are about 500,000 distinct CDR3 sequences in the sample; approximately 17% occur only once, and roughly 15% lies in the top ten. The sample taken for sequencing was blood. All receptors derive from a woman in her late teens or twenties with Graves' ophthalmopathy. CDR3s include the opening cysteine and the closing phenylalanine or tryptophan. The order of the fields is J gene, V gene, clone size, D gene, CDR3 protein, CDR3 DNA. D genes are given only for firm matches. A row's size may be missing; if present it is once, few, many or a size class.

TRBJ2-7 | TRBV11-2 | many | TRBD1 | CASSLADRGYEQYF | TGTGCCAGCAGCTTAGCGGACAGGGGTTACGAGCAGTACTTC
TRBJ2-1 | TRBV7-9 | many | - | CASSPPGTHSYNEQFF | TGTGCCAGCAGCCCCCCCGGGACACACTCCTACAATGAGCAGTTCTTC
TRBJ2-5 | TRBV13 | - | TRBD1 | CASSRNEMTGTYF | TGTGCCAGCAGCCGCAATGAGATGACAGGGACCTACTTC
TRBJ2-1 | TRBV7-2 | many | - | CASSSLLYYNEQFF | TGTGCCAGCAGCTCCCTCCTTTACTACAATGAGCAGTTCTTC
TRBJ2-1 | TRBV7-3 | few | - | CASSLQAVGYNEQFF | TGTGCCAGCAGCTTACAGGCGGTGGGATACAATGAGCAGTTCTTC
TRBJ1-1 | TRBV20-1 | - | - | CSALGTGYTEAFF | TGCAGTGCTCTGGGTACAGGTTACACTGAAGCTTTCTTT
TRBJ2-7 | TRBV6-1 | few | TRBD1 | CASSEKQGAVYEQYF | TGTGCCAGCAGCGAAAAACAGGGGGCCGTCTACGAGCAGTACTTC
TRBJ2-7 | TRBV5-6 | many | - | CASRGPAYEQYF | TGTGCCAGCAGGGGCCCCGCCTACGAGCAGTACTTC
TRBJ1-6 | TRBV30 | once | TRBD1 | CAWLPGQGNPPLHF | TGTGCCTGGTTACCGGGACAGGGAAATCCACCCCTCCACTTT
TRBJ2-3 | TRBV4-3 | few | - | CASSPGDGKITDTQYF | TGCGCCAGCAGCCCCGGGGACGGAAAGATCACAGATACGCAGTATTTT
TRBJ1-5 | TRBV19 | - | TRBD1 | CASEPGQISNQPQHF | TGTGCCAGTGAACCGGGACAGATTAGCAATCAGCCCCAGCATTTT
TRBJ2-1 | TRBV29-1 | few | - | CSQKLGTYNEQFF | TGCAGCCAAAAGCTTGGGACTTACAATGAGCAGTTCTTC
TRBJ1-1 | TRBV11-2 | many | - | CASSLPEATVLNTEAFF | TGTGCCAGCAGCTTACCGGAGGCGACAGTACTGAACACTGAAGCTTTCTTT
TRBJ2-2 | TRBV30 | few | - | CAWRDDSENTGELFF | TGTGCCTGGAGGGATGACAGCGAGAACACCGGGGAGCTGTTTTTT
TRBJ1-1 | TRBV4-1 | - | TRBD1 | CASSNPGQRNTEAFF | TGCGCCAGCAGCAATCCGGGACAGAGGAACACTGAAGCTTTCTTT
TRBJ1-1 | TRBV29-1 | many | TRBD1 | CSVAGGQRNTEAFF | TGCAGCGTTGCAGGGGGACAGAGGAACACTGAAGCTTTCTTT
TRBJ2-3 | TRBV7-2 | many | - | CASSFTGVGTDTQYF | TGTGCCAGCAGCTTCACGGGGGTTGGCACAGATACGCAGTATTTT
TRBJ2-1 | TRBV20-1 | many | - | CSARARNEQFF | TGCAGTGCTAGAGCCCGGAATGAGCAGTTCTTC
TRBJ1-3 | TRBV2 | - | - | CASTEGLNTIYF | TGTGCCAGCACCGAGGGCCTAAACACCATATATTTT
TRBJ2-1 | TRBV7-8 | many | TRBD1 | CASSRQGGQGRGSSYNEQFF | TGTGCCAGCAGCCGCCAGGGGGGACAGGGTCGGGGGAGCTCCTACAATGAGCAGTTCTTC
TRBJ2-1 | TRBV12-3/TRBV12-4 | - | TRBD2 | CASSYTSGRGHEQFF | TGTGCCAGCAGTTACACTAGCGGGAGGGGTCATGAGCAGTTCTTC
TRBJ2-1 | TRBV29-1 | once | TRBD1 | CSVIGTDFYNEQFF | TGCAGCGTTATAGGGACAGATTTCTACAATGAGCAGTTCTTC
TRBJ2-3 | TRBV4-3 | few | - | CASSQDLDPSDTQYF | TGCGCCAGCAGCCAAGATCTCGACCCCTCAGATACGCAGTATTTT
TRBJ1-1 | TRBV12-3/TRBV12-4 | - | TRBD1 | CASSYGTGKGVNTEAFF | TGTGCCAGCAGCTATGGGACAGGGAAGGGTGTAAACACTGAAGCTTTCTTT
TRBJ2-3 | TRBV4-3 | - | - | CASSQDPYRSTDTQYF | TGCGCCAGCAGCCAAGATCCTTACCGGAGCACAGATACGCAGTATTTT
TRBJ2-2 | TRBV2 | many | - | CASSLETPNTGELFF | TGTGCCAGCAGTCTCGAGACACCGAACACCGGGGAGCTGTTTTTT
TRBJ1-3 | TRBV19 | few | - | CASSPLDVLSGNTIYF | TGTGCCAGTAGTCCACTAGACGTCCTCTCTGGAAACACCATATATTTT
TRBJ2-3 | TRBV11-3 | many | - | CASSLRGGHDTQYF | TGTGCCAGCAGCTTGCGGGGTGGGCACGATACGCAGTATTTT